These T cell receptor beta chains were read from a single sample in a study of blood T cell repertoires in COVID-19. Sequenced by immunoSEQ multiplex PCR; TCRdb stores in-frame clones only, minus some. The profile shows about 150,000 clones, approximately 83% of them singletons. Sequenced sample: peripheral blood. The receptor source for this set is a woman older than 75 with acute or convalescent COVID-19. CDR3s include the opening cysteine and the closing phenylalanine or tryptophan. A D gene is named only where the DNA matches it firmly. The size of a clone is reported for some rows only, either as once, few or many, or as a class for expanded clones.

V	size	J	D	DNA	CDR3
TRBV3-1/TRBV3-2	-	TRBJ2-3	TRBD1	TGTGCCAGCAGCAAAGTCCCGGGACAGGTGGTCAATACGCAGTATTTT	CASSKVPGQVVNTQYF
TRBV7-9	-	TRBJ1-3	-	TGTGCCAGCAGCTTAGTGCAGGGAAGCACCATATATTTT	CASSLVQGSTIYF
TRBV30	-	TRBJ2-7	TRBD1	TGTGCCTGGAGTGTGTCCCCTCAGGGGGCCTACGAGCAGTACTTC	CAWSVSPQGAYEQYF
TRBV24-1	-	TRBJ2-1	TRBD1	TGTGCCACCAGCCCGGACAGGGGGTTCGGTAATGAGCAGTTCTTC	CATSPDRGFGNEQFF
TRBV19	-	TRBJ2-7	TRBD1	TGTGCCAGTAGTGGGGACAGCATTTACGAGCAGTACTTC	CASSGDSIYEQYF
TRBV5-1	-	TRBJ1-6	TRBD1	TGCGCCAGCAGCTTGGACAGGGGGCGGAATTCACCCCTCCACTTT	CASSLDRGRNSPLHF
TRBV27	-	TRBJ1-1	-	TGTGCCAGCAGTTATCTGCCACTTACGAACACTGAAGCTTTCTTT	CASSYLPLTNTEAFF
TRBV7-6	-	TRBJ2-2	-	TGTGCCAGCAGCTTTAGGACACGTAACACCGGGGAGCTGTTTTTT	CASSFRTRNTGELFF
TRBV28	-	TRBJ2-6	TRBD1	TGTGCCAGCAGTCGGAGACAGGGAGTAGCAGCTGGGGCCAACGTCCTGACTTTC	CASSRRQGVAAGANVLTF
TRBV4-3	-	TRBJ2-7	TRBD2	TGCGCCAGCAGCCTCCTCGGACTAGCGGGGGGGACCTACGAGCAGTACTTC	CASSLLGLAGGTYEQYF
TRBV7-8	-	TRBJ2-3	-	TGTGCCAGCAGCTCCGTTGCTGGGGGGGCTGTAGATACGCAGTATTTT	CASSSVAGGAVDTQYF
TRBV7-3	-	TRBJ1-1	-	TGTGCCAGCAGCGATAGCCGGGCGGGTGAAGCTTTCTTT	CASSDSRAGEAFF
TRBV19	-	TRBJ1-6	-	TGTGCCAGTGAGGGGACACAGTATAATTCACCCCTCCACTTT	CASEGTQYNSPLHF
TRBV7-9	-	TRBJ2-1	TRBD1	TGTGCCAGCAGCCAGAGGTTAACAGGGGTCAATGAGCAGTTCTTC	CASSQRLTGVNEQFF
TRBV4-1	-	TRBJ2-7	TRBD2	TGCGCCAGCAGCCAAGAAATGACTAGCGGGGGAATCTACGAGCAGTACTTC	CASSQEMTSGGIYEQYF
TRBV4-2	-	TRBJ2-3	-	TGTGCCAGCAGCCACCTAGGGAGACTCGCTTCTAGCACAGATACGCAGTATTTT	CASSHLGRLASSTDTQYF
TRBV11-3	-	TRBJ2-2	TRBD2	TGTGCCAGCAGCTTATTCGGGGGGGCCACTACCGGGGAGCTGTTTTTT	CASSLFGGATTGELFF
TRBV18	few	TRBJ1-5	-	TGTGCCAGCTCACCACTCGAGAGGGATCAGCCCCAGCATTTT	CASSPLERDQPQHF
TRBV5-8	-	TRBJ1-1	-	TGTGCCAGCAGCTTGGCGAGGGTCATGAACACTGAAGCTTTCTTT	CASSLARVMNTEAFF
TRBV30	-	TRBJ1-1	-	TGTGCCTGCGACCAGGGGTTTACTGAAGCTTTCTTT	CACDQGFTEAFF
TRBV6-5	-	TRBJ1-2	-	TGTGCCAGCAGTAGGACATTTAACTATGGCTACACCTTC	CASSRTFNYGYTF
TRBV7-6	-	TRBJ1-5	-	TGTGCCAGCAGCTTAGATACGGGATCGGGCAATCAGCCCCAGCATTTT	CASSLDTGSGNQPQHF
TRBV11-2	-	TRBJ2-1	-	TGTGCCAGCAGCTCAGGACTCGACCCGGGTTACAATGAGCAGTTCTTC	CASSSGLDPGYNEQFF
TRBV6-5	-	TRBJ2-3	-	TGTGCCAGCAGTTACTCGTTTCGTAGAGGCGGGAATACGCAGTATTTT	CASSYSFRRGGNTQYF
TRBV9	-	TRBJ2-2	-	TGTGCCAGCAGCGTAGATGCCGCGGCCACCGGGGAGCTGTTTTTT	CASSVDAAATGELFF
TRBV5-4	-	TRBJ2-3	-	TGTGCCAGCAGTTTCGCGGGGGCTTTTGAGGTGGGCACAGATACGCAGTATTTT	CASSFAGAFEVGTDTQYF
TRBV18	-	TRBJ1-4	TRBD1	TGTGCCAGCTCACCCGGGACAGTTAATGAAAAACTGTTTTTT	CASSPGTVNEKLFF
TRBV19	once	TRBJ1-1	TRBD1	TGTGCCAGTAGTGGCCGGGACAGGGTGTCTGAGGCTTTCTTT	CASSGRDRVSEAFF
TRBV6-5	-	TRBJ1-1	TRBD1	TGTGCCAGCAGTTATTCCGGGACAGGGGGCTCTGAAGCTTTCTTT	CASSYSGTGGSEAFF
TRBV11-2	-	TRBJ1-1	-	TGTGCCAGCAGCATGGGCAGGGAGAACACTGAAGCTTTCTTT	CASSMGRENTEAFF
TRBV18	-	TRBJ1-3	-	TGTGCCAGCTCAACGGGGATTCGGAGTACTGGAAACACCATATATTTT	CASSTGIRSTGNTIYF
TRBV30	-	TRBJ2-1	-	TGTGCCTGGAGTCTACTAGTAAGCCATGAGCAGTTCTTC	CAWSLLVSHEQFF
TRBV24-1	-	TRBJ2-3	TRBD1	TGTGCCACCCGGGGACAGGGTAGCACAGATACGCAGTATTTT	CATRGQGSTDTQYF
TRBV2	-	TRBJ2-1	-	TGTGCCAGCAGTGAAGCGGAGGGGGGGTACAATGAGCAGTTCTTC	CASSEAEGGYNEQFF
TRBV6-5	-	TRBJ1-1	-	TGTGCCAGCAGTTACTCTCTGGGAGGGGGTTTAGAAGCTTTCTTT	CASSYSLGGGLEAFF
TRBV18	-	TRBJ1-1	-	TGTGCCAGCTCAGAAAGACAACTGAACACTGAAGCTTTCTTT	CASSERQLNTEAFF
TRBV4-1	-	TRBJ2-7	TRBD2	TGCGCCAGCAGCCCGGGACTAGCCTACGAGCAGTACTTC	CASSPGLAYEQYF
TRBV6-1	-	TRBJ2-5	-	TGTGCCAGCAGTGAGCCGGGACTTGGTGGAACCCAGTACTTC	CASSEPGLGGTQYF
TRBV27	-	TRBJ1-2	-	TGTGCCAGCAGTTTGAAATTAGCGGGTTATGGCTACACCTTC	CASSLKLAGYGYTF
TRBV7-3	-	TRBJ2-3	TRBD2	TGTGCCAGCAGCTCTGGGGTAGCGGGGGGTGCAGATACGCAGTATTTT	CASSSGVAGGADTQYF
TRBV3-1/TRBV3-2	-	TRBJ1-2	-	TGTGCCAGCAGCGGGCTGCTTTACTATGGCTACACCTTC	CASSGLLYYGYTF
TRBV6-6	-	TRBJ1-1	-	TGTGCCAGCAGTTACGGAGGGCGCCCGGACACTGAAGCTTTCTTT	CASSYGGRPDTEAFF
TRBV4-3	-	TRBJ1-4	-	TGCGCCAGCAGCCAAGATGGGGGGTGGAATGAAAAACTGTTTTTT	CASSQDGGWNEKLFF
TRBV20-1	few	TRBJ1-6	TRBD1	TGCAGTGCTAGTAAGTCGGGACAGTCGAATTCACCCCTCCACTTT	CSASKSGQSNSPLHF
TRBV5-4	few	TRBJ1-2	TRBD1	TGTGCCAGCAGCCTGGACAGGGGTCTTGGTGGCTACACCTTC	CASSLDRGLGGYTF
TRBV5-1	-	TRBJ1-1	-	TGCGCCAGCAGCTTGGAAGGAGGGCGCACTGAAGCTTTCTTT	CASSLEGGRTEAFF
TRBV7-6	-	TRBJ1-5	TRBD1	TGTGCCAGCAGCTTAGGGACAGGGATAGGTCAGCCCCAGCATTTT	CASSLGTGIGQPQHF
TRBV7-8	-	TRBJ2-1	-	TGTGCCAGCAGATACAGGGCCGACGTGGATGAGCAGTTCTTC	CASRYRADVDEQFF
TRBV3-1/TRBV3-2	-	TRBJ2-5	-	TGTGCCAGCAGCTGGAGGGACAGCCCAGAGACCCAGTACTTC	CASSWRDSPETQYF
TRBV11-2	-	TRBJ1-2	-	TGTGCCAGCAGCTTAGATCACAGGACTAACTATGGCTACACCTTC	CASSLDHRTNYGYTF
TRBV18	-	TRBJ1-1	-	TGTGCCAGCTCACCACAGTCCGGGAAGAACACTGAAGCTTTCTTT	CASSPQSGKNTEAFF
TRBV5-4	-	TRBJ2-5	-	TGTGCCAGCAGCTCAACTTCTAGCTGGAGGGAGACCCAGTACTTC	CASSSTSSWRETQYF
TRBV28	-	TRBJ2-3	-	TGTGCCAGCAGTCCCTCGGACAGAAGGGATACGCAGTATTTT	CASSPSDRRDTQYF
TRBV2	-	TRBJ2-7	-	TGTGCCAGCAGTCCCCGCGTGGGGGACACTTTAATTAAGAGGAACTACGAGCAGTACTTC	CASSPRVGDTLIKRNYEQYF
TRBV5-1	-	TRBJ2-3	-	TGCGCCAGCAGCTTGTTCCAGGGGCCCTCCACAGATACGCAGTATTTT	CASSLFQGPSTDTQYF
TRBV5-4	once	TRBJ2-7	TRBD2	TGTGCCAGCAGCTCCAATTTGATTACGGGGAGGGGCTACGAGCAGTACTTC	CASSSNLITGRGYEQYF